This TCR beta chain was sequenced in a study of OX40 agonist ivuxolimab in advanced cancers. Study summary: Dose-escalation patients' cancers were hepatocellular carcinoma, melanoma, renal cell or head and neck cancer.

The V and J ends lost 3 bases and 6 bases, in that order; junction bases with no gene match: 3. Germline CDR1 WSHSY, CDR2 SAAADI. The CDR3 consists of 13 residues. Assay used: immunoSEQ multiplex PCR; TCRdb lists only in-frame clones, some missing. The sample has about 69,000 clones, approximately 87% seen once. A few counts support this clone. This material consisted of CD4+ or CD8+ T cells sorted from blood, taken in a trial of the OX40 agonist ivuxolimab. The chain recombines TRBV10-2 with TRBJ1-2, with 8 bases lining up with TRBD1. The sequence derives from an adult with an advanced solid tumor such as melanoma, head and neck, liver or kidney cancer. In nucleotides, the CDR3 is TGCGCCAGCAGTGACTCAGGGGGCGATGGCTACACCTTC. It yields the protein CASSDSGGDGYTF.